These 10 T cell receptor beta chains came from one sample sequenced in a study of tumor-infiltrating lymphocytes in primary liver carcinoma. With a constant-region primer, TCR beta cDNA was made from about 0.5 ug of total RNA. Researchers made the TCR beta libraries by running three nested multiplex PCR rounds with slightly modified ARM-PCR. Both of the initial two PCR rounds ran for around 9 cycles and employed TRBV1-TRBV30 forward primers alongside a C-beta reverse primer. TCRdb passed the multiplex PCR reads through MiXCR, listing each CDR3 protein once. The data show more than 70,000 distinct CDR3 sequences, 60% to 75% seen once. The study co-extracted DNA and RNA from roughly 20-30 mg of unsorted bulk tissue. The sequenced material came from liver tumor tissue from sampling region 1. Subset noted: tumor region T1, superior pole. The receptors come from a man aged 40-49 years with primary liver carcinoma and hepatitis B virus infection.

The sample holds one count of this clonotype. Compared with germline, one end of the junction differs, possibly owing to a read error. The rearrangement links TRBV4-2 to TRBJ2-3; 11 bases agree with TRBD2. The length of the CDR3 is 16 residues. Germline CDR1 LGHNA, CDR2 YNFKEQ. In DNA form, the CDR3 reads TGTGCCAGCCACCTCGGACTAGCGGGCTGCCCAGATACGCATTATTTT. This codes for CASHLGLAGCPDTHYF.

Note on this clonotype: The CDR3 ends on some other residue instead of the conserved phenylalanine or tryptophan, so this is likely a read error. The gene calls are TRBV19 and TRBJ1-5; unclear D gene. The V and J ends lost 5 bases and 5 bases respectively, with 7 bases between them. CDR3 length: 12 residues. Germline V lookup: CDR1 LNHDA, CDR2 SQIVND (reference sequence). Here the CDR3 DNA reads TGTGCCAGTAGTCAAAATTATCAGCCCCAGCATTTA. It encodes CASSQNYQPQHL.

In regard to this clonotype: The CDR3 ends on some other residue instead of the conserved phenylalanine or tryptophan, so this is likely a read error. The chain recombines TRBV10-2 with TRBJ1-6; TRBD1 matches at 8 bases. In germline, CDR1 is WSHSY, CDR2 SAAADI. This CDR3 is built from 15 residues. The CDR3 DNA follows: TGCGCCAGCGGTGAGCAGGGGGCTGGGAATTCACCCCTCCACTAT. It yields the protein CASGEQGAGNSPLHY.

This clonotype has a count of ten or more. The chain employs TRBV12-5 and TRBJ2-2; TRBD1 is a possible D gene (6 bases). The CDR3 loop spans 12 amino acids. With 3 bases removed from V and 12 bases from J, the gap between germline ends came to 11 bases. Germline CDR1 LGHNT, CDR2 FRNRAP. The CDR3 sequence is CASGLGQGKLFF. The CDR3 bases are TGTGCTAGTGGTTTAGGGCAGGGGAAGCTGTTTTTT.

As DNA, the CDR3 is TGTGCCAGCAGCTCCAGGCCGTCGGGGGCGGCCCATGAGCAGTTCTTC. This gives the protein CASSSRPSGAAHEQFF. The V gene is TRBV11-2, the J gene TRBJ2-1, with D possibly being TRBD1 or TRBD2 (6 bases each). From germline, CDR1 is SGHAT and CDR2 FQNNGV. CDR3 size: 16 residues. V was shortened by 4 bases and J by 8 bases, with 21 bases between the two germline ends.

V and J are TRBV4-2 and TRBJ2-7; either TRBD1 or TRBD2 may supply D (5 bases each). CDR1 is LGHNA and CDR2 is YNFKEQ in the germline V gene. Trimming cost V 6 bases and J 5 bases, with 11 bases left between them. CDR3 length equals 12 residues. CDR3 residues: CASSQRGDEQYF. CDR3 nucleotides: TGTGCCAGCAGTCAGAGAGGGGACGAGCAGTACTTC.

J is TRBJ2-7 and V is TRBV6-1; TRBD2 might be the D (5 bases). The germline gives CDR1 MNHNS, CDR2 SASEGT. Trimming took off 0 bases at V and 4 bases at J, with 13 bases between the two ends. There are 15 residues in the CDR3. This CDR3 reads CASSEAPRRGYEQYF. The CDR3 nucleotides read TGTGCCAGCAGTGAAGCCCCGAGACGGGGATACGAGCAGTACTTC.

Worth noting for this clonotype: The conserved closing phenylalanine or tryptophan is absent in this CDR3, likely reflecting a read error. The chain's CDR3 is CVSSQAGFGTDTQYY. CDR3 DNA sequence: TGTGTCAGCAGCCAAGCAGGTTTTGGGACAGATACGCAGTATTAT. The V gene is TRBV6-5, the J gene TRBJ2-3; D gene unclear. Germline values: CDR1 MNHEY, CDR2 SVGAGI. CDR3 size: 15 residues.

The rearrangement uses TRBV29-1 and TRBJ1-2, with D unclear. V lost 7 bases to trimming and J lost 11 bases, with 20 bases between them. From germline, CDR1 is SQVTM and CDR2 ANQGSEA. The CDR3 spans 12 residues. The CDR3 reads CSASERVVGYTF. CDR3 DNA sequence: TGCAGCGCTTCGGAGAGGGTCGTTGGTTACACCTTC.

As to this clonotype: One end of the junction fails to match germline, which may point to a read error. This sequence joins TRBV5-5 and TRBJ1-1; D might be TRBD1 (6 bases). CDR3 size: 14 residues. Germline CDR1 and CDR2: SGHKS and YYEKEE (reference sequence). CDR3 amino acids: CASSLTGSFPEVFF. Here the CDR3 DNA reads TGTGCCAGCAGTCTTACAGGGTCTTTCCCTGAAGTTTTCTTT.